One sample yielded the 28 T cell receptor beta chains listed below, sequenced in a study of T cell changes during pregnancy in multiple sclerosis. Method: immunoSEQ multiplex PCR; TCRdb's copy keeps in-frame clones and lacks some. The data contain around 12,000 clones, approximately 89% of them singletons. The sequencing here drew on CD8+ T cells from peripheral blood mononuclear cells, taken in the second trimester of pregnancy. Source of these receptors: a female donor in good health, enrolled as a control in a pregnancy study.

Relative to its sample, this clone is medium-sized (0.01 to 0.1%). The gene calls are TRBV6-4 and TRBJ2-1; TRBD2 agrees at 16 bases. In germline, CDR1 is MRHNA, CDR2 SNTAGT. The CDR3 is made up of 16 amino acids. Trimming cost V 2 bases and J 6 bases; bases outside gene matches: 1. The CDR3 loop is CASSDGTSGGANEQFF. CDR3 bases: TGTGCCAGCAGTGACGGGACTAGCGGGGGGGCCAATGAGCAGTTCTTC.

The J gene is TRBJ2-1, the V gene TRBV7-3; 8 bases are shared with TRBD2. Germline V gene data show CDR1 as SGHTA and CDR2 as FQGTGA. V shed 5 bases and J 7 bases; nucleotides not matched to a gene: 7. This CDR3 is 14 amino acids long. The CDR3 sequence: CASSPLGGRNEQFF. DNA of the CDR3: TGTGCCAGCAGCCCCCTAGGCGGGAGGAATGAGCAGTTCTTC. Using reference TRBV7-3 and TRBJ2-1 for the parts outside the CDR3, the full variable domain is GAGVSQTPSNKVTEKGKYVELRCDPISGHTALYWYRQSLGQGPEFLIYFQGTGAADDSGLPNDRFFAVRPEGSVSTLKIQRTERGDSAVYLCASSPLGGRNEQFFGPGTRLTVL.

The chain carries TRBV19 and TRBJ1-2; 7 nucleotides line up with TRBD1. Germline V gene data show CDR1 as LNHDA and CDR2 as SQIVND (reference sequence). The CDR3 consists of 15 residues. With V trimmed by 6 bases and J by 4 bases, 11 bases remained unmatched. The CDR3 nucleotides read TGTGCCAGTAGCCCTACCCCAACAGGGGTCTATGGCTACACCTTC. This sequence encodes CASSPTPTGVYGYTF.

The rearrangement uses TRBV6-5 and TRBJ2-1; 14 bases fit TRBD2. The CDR3 length is 16 residues. The V segment lost 0 bases and the J segment 10 bases; nucleotides outside the gene matches: 5. Germline V gives CDR1 MNHEY, CDR2 SVGAGI. CDR3 coding DNA: TGTGCCAGCAGTTACTCGATAGGACTAGCGGGGGGCGAGCAGTTCTTC. Translating it yields CASSYSIGLAGGEQFF.

The chain uses TRBV6-1 and TRBJ1-5, with D maybe TRBD1 (5 bases). The V end was cut by 3 bases, the J end by 4 bases, with 10 bases between. CDR3 length: 14 amino acids. Germline V gene lookup returns CDR1 MNHNS and CDR2 SASEGT. The DNA of the CDR3 is TGTGCCAGCAGTGACGGAGGGGCAAATCAGCCCCAGCATTTT. This gives the protein CASSDGGANQPQHF.

This clone was seen only once. This chain connects TRBV9 to TRBJ2-3; the D gene is possibly TRBD1 (5 bases). The CDR3 length is 16 residues. Germline V gene data show CDR1 as SGDLS and CDR2 as YYNGEE. The V end was cut by 4 bases, the J end by 6 bases, with 21 bases between. CDR3 protein: CASSSLPTPQADTQYF. CDR3 DNA: TGTGCCAGCAGCTCCCTCCCGACGCCACAGGCGGATACGCAGTATTTT.

The rearrangement links TRBV9 to TRBJ1-3, with 7 nucleotides matching TRBD1. J was trimmed by 2 bases and V by 4 bases; bases with no gene match: 3. The germline gives CDR1 SGDLS, CDR2 YYNGEE. There are 14 residues in the CDR3. In nucleotides, the CDR3 is TGTGCCAGCAGCTTCGGGACAGCTGGAAACACCATATATTTT. This codes for CASSFGTAGNTIYF.

In its sample, this clone ranks as large. The chain has TRBV7-8 and TRBJ2-1, with D possibly being TRBD2 (7 bases). The CDR3 extends over 17 amino acids. Germline-derived CDR1 and CDR2 are SGHVS and FQNEAQ. Trimming cost V 1 base and J 4 bases, with 17 bases left between them. The CDR3 DNA reads TGTGCCAGCAGCTTAGAACACCTAGCGGACAGATACAATGAGCAGTTCTTC. As protein: CASSLEHLADRYNEQFF.

V is TRBV6-5 and J is TRBJ2-5; 8 nucleotides match TRBD1. Germline loops: CDR1 MNHEY, CDR2 SVGAGI. The CDR3 length is 13 residues. V gave up 7 bases and J gave up 4 bases; unmatched junction bases: 5. The DNA for the CDR3 is TGTGCCAGCACCGTACAGGGGGGAGAGACCCAGTACTTC. This sequence encodes CASTVQGGETQYF.

The V call is TRBV7-6, the J call TRBJ2-1, with TRBD2 matching 10 bases. Germline trimming cut 6 bases from V and 3 bases from J; bases unmatched to any gene: 2. In germline, CDR1 is SGHVS, CDR2 FNYEAQ. This CDR3 is 14 amino acids long. DNA for the CDR3: TGTGCCAGCAGGAGACTAGCGGGCTACAATGAGCAGTTCTTC. This sequence encodes CASRRLAGYNEQFF.

Only one count was recorded for this clone. J is TRBJ2-1 and V is TRBV2; 12 bases map to TRBD2. This CDR3 region has 15 residues. The junction had 7 bases not matched to a gene; V was cut back by 3 bases and J by 10 bases. Germline V gene sequence: CDR1 SNHLY, CDR2 FYNNEI. CDR3 protein: CASSELAGGGSEQFF. The CDR3 bases are TGTGCCAGCAGTGAGCTAGCGGGAGGGGGGTCGGAGCAGTTCTTC.

This clone was observed a few times. The chain carries TRBV7-3 and TRBJ1-2; the match to TRBD1 covers 8 bases. Germline V gene data show CDR1 as SGHTA and CDR2 as FQGTGA. V lost 2 bases, J lost 6 bases, and 5 bases stayed unmatched. The length of the CDR3 is 14 residues. The CDR3 sequence: CASSLSGGADGYTF. The CDR3 coding sequence is TGTGCCAGCAGCTTATCAGGGGGCGCGGATGGCTACACCTTC.

This CDR3 reads CASSSTAGGLADYEQYF. The CDR3 DNA is TGTGCCAGCAGCTCAACAGCAGGGGGCCTCGCGGACTACGAGCAGTACTTC. V and J are TRBV11-2 and TRBJ2-7; TRBD1 matches at 8 bases. J gave up 3 bases and V 4 bases, and 14 bases lay outside the gene matches. The CDR3 is 17 residues long. Germline V gives CDR1 SGHAT, CDR2 FQNNGV.

This clone is termed medium-sized. V gene TRBV11-3 combines with J gene TRBJ2-1; weak D call: TRBD2 (6 bases). This CDR3 contains 14 residues. Trimming took off 3 bases at V and 10 bases at J, with 16 bases between the two ends. Germline assignment: CDR1 SGHNT and CDR2 YENEEA. CDR3 sequence: CASSLGGILGEQFF. The CDR3 DNA is TGTGCCAGCAGCTTGGGGGGTATACTAGGAGAGCAGTTCTTC. Together with reference TRBV11-3 and TRBJ2-1, the CDR3 gives the full variable domain: EAGVVQSPRYKIIEKKQPVAFWCNPISGHNTLYWYLQNLGQGPELLIRYENEEAVDDSQLPKDRFSAERLKGVDSTLKIQPAELGDSAVYLCASSLGGILGEQFFGPGTRLTVL.

This clone showed up just once. The gene calls are TRBV25-1 and TRBJ1-2, with D hard to call. The germline V gene encodes CDR1 MGHDK and CDR2 SYGVNS. V was trimmed by 1 base and J by 6 bases, leaving 9 bases between them. The CDR3 sequence is 13 residues long. CDR3: CASSEFSSDGYTF. DNA for the CDR3: TGTGCCAGCAGTGAATTTTCTTCAGATGGCTACACCTTC.

The chain combines TRBV11-2 with TRBJ2-3; D might be TRBD2 (5 bases). Per the germline V gene, CDR1 is SGHAT and CDR2 is FQNNGV. The CDR3 totals 16 residues. V gave up 5 bases and J gave up 2 bases, with 17 bases separating them. CDR3 loop: CASSIRASWSTDTQYF. CDR3 coding DNA: TGTGCCAGCAGCATTAGGGCTAGCTGGTCCACAGATACGCAGTATTTT.

J is TRBJ2-7 and V is TRBV4-2; TRBD2 matches at 10 bases. The germline CDR1 and CDR2 sequences are LGHNA and YNFKEQ. With V trimmed by 3 bases and J by 4 bases, 9 bases remained unmatched. This CDR3 region has 16 residues. The DNA for the CDR3 is TGTGCCAGCAGCCAGCTCACTAGCGGGGAACCGTACGAGCAGTACTTC. Its protein is CASSQLTSGEPYEQYF.

The CDR3 coding sequence is TGTGCCAGCAGTGTTTTTCAGGGAGGGGGAAAAAACATTCAGTACTTC. Protein product: CASSVFQGGGKNIQYF. The chain carries TRBV2 and TRBJ2-4; perhaps TRBD2 as D (7 bases). V gave up 4 bases and J gave up 4 bases, with 17 bases separating them. Germline V lookup: CDR1 SNHLY, CDR2 FYNNEI. The CDR3 runs to 16 residues.

The chain combines TRBV6-1 with TRBJ2-2, with 10 bases identical to TRBD2. This CDR3 contains 15 residues. Germline V gives CDR1 MNHNS, CDR2 SASEGT. After removal of 4 bases from V and 7 bases from J, the junction contained 6 bases not matched to a gene. The CDR3 loop reads CASSGTSGEIGELFF. For the CDR3, the DNA is TGTGCCAGCAGTGGTACTAGCGGGGAGATCGGGGAGCTGTTTTTT.

This clone was counted a single time. The genes are TRBV4-1 and TRBJ2-7; 7 bases are a match to TRBD2. Unmatched junction bases numbered 15, after V lost 6 bases and J lost 7 bases. The germline gives CDR1 MGHRA, CDR2 YSYEKL. The CDR3 length is 15 residues. The CDR3 DNA is TGCGCCAGCAGTTCCCCGGGGGGTTCCGTGGGTGAGCAGTACTTC. This gives the protein CASSSPGGSVGEQYF.

This clone has more than one count but fewer than ten. V is TRBV20-1 and J is TRBJ2-2; the D is unclear. The germline V gene encodes CDR1 DFQATT and CDR2 SNEGSKA (reference sequence). With 3 bases removed from V and 7 bases from J, the gap between germline ends came to 3 bases. The CDR3 runs 10 residues. The CDR3 DNA reads as TGCAGTGCTAGTCGCGGGGAGCTGTTTTTT. This translates into CSASRGELFF.

J is TRBJ2-1 and V is TRBV25-1; D is unresolved. Germline CDR1 and CDR2: MGHDK and SYGVNS. Between the trimmed V and J ends, which lost 5 bases and 2 bases, there was a span of 7 bases. The CDR3 loop spans 13 amino acids. This CDR3 reads CASSIGPYNEQFF. CDR3 nucleotides: TGTGCCAGCAGTATTGGGCCCTACAATGAGCAGTTCTTC. Full variable domain (remainder filled in from reference TRBV25-1 and TRBJ2-1): EADIYQTPRYLVIGTGKKITLECSQTMGHDKMYWYQQDPGMELHLIHYSYGVNSTEKGDLSSESTVSRIRTEHFPLTLESARPSHTSQYLCASSIGPYNEQFFGPGTRLTVL.

The CDR3 region is CASSQVAASTDTQYF. CDR3 in DNA: TGTGCCAGCAGCCAAGTGGCGGCTAGCACAGATACGCAGTATTTT. V and J are TRBV4-2 and TRBJ2-3; D gene uncertain. The V end was cut by 1 base, the J end by 0 bases, with 8 bases between. Germline values: CDR1 LGHNA, CDR2 YNFKEQ. The CDR3 runs to 15 residues.

The chain joins TRBV6-5 to TRBJ2-7; D is perhaps TRBD1 (6 bases). The V gene's germline CDR1 is MNHEY and CDR2 SVGAGI. The CDR3 has 14 residues. V gave up 2 bases and J gave up 3 bases, with 11 bases separating them. CDR3 DNA sequence: TGTGCCAGCAGTTACCTGGACAGACTCTACGAGCAGTACTTC. Amino acid sequence: CASSYLDRLYEQYF.

The genes are TRBV5-1 and TRBJ2-7; 10 nucleotides match TRBD2. The V gene end was trimmed by 4 bases and the J gene end by 2 bases; junction bases not matched to a gene: 15. The germline gives CDR1 SGHRS, CDR2 YFSETQ. The CDR3 contains 18 residues. The CDR3 DNA follows: TGCGCCAGCAGCCGCGGACTAGCGGAAACCCTCCCTACCTACGAGCAGTACTTC. Its translation: CASSRGLAETLPTYEQYF.

The chain uses TRBV11-2 and TRBJ2-7, with 7 bases aligning to TRBD1. After removal of 6 bases from V and 4 bases from J, the junction contained 12 bases not matched to a gene. CDR1 is SGHAT, CDR2 FQNNGV, per germline. This CDR3 has 15 residues. The CDR3 loop reads CASRGPTGPPYEQYF. The CDR3 DNA reads as TGTGCCAGCAGAGGACCGACAGGGCCACCTTACGAGCAGTACTTC.

J is TRBJ2-7 and V is TRBV15, with 11 nucleotides matching TRBD2. The V and J ends lost 5 bases and 0 bases, in that order; junction bases with no gene match: 3. The germline V gene has CDR1 LNHNV and CDR2 YYDKDF (reference sequence). CDR3 length equals 15 residues. The DNA for the CDR3 is TGTGCCACCAGCCCGACTAGCGGGGACTCCTACGAGCAGTACTTC. Translation: CATSPTSGDSYEQYF.

The genes are TRBV19 and TRBJ2-1; the match to TRBD2 covers 8 bases. The CDR3 is 13 residues long. Germline lookup yields CDR1 LNHDA and CDR2 SQIVND (reference sequence). The V and J ends lost 5 bases and 6 bases, in that order; junction bases with no gene match: 3. CDR3 residues: CASSPGRVNEQFF. The CDR3 DNA reads TGTGCCAGTAGTCCCGGGAGGGTCAATGAGCAGTTCTTC.